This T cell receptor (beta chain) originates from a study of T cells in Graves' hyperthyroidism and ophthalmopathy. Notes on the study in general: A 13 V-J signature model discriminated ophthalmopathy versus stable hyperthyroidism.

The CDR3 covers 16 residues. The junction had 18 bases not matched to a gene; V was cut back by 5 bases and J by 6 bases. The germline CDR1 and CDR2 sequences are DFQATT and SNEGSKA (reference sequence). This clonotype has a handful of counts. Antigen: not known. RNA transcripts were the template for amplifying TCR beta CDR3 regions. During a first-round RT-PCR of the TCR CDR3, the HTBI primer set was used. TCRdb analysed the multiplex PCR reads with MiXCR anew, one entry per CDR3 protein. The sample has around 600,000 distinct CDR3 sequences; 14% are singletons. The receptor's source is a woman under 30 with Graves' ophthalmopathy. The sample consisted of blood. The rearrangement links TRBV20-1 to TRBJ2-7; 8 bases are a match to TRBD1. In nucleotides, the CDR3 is TGCAGTGCTTCCGGACAGGGTCAGGGAGCTCGGGTCGAGCAGTACTTC. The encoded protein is CSASGQGQGARVEQYF.